This TCR beta chain stems from a study of shared clonotypes between healthy human individuals. About this clone: Its antigen is not identified.

The length of the CDR3 is 13 residues. From germline, CDR1 is KGHSH and CDR2 LQKENI. The V and J ends lost 3 bases and 6 bases respectively, with 9 bases between them. Measured with immunoSEQ multiplex PCR; TCRdb has only the in-frame clones, and not every one. This repertoire shows roughly 2.2 million clones, around 90% found once; its top ten account for 0.3% to 0.45%. Study-level findings and limits: Estimated richness values were generally larger in naive subsets than in memory subsets. Researchers sampled blood only, noting tissue repertoires likely differ. Rarefaction revealed incomplete sorted-subset sequencing despite large depth.

The clonotype was recovered from a man aged 18 to 30 in good health. Some clones in this sample may be carry-over from other donors' samples. The chain uses TRBV18 and TRBJ1-5, with D uncertain. Source material: naive CD4+ T cells from PBMCs. Noted subset: CD45RA+ positively selected. CDR3 in DNA: TGTGCCAGCTCACCTTCAGTAGGTCAGCCCCAGCATTTT. As protein: CASSPSVGQPQHF.